The rows below give T cell receptor beta chains drawn from one sample of a study of persistence of HIV-infected CD4 T cells. No antigen has been identified for these receptors. Sequencing used immunoSEQ multiplex PCR; TCRdb keeps in-frame clones, though not all of them. The sample carries 35,000 to 40,000 clones, approximately 80% recorded once. The input for sequencing was CD4+ T cells sorted from PBMCs after 18-hour stimulation, taken from a patient who received antiretroviral therapy. The receptors here all came from an adult man with HIV who was CMV-seropositive. CDR3s include the opening cysteine and the closing phenylalanine or tryptophan. The D gene is left open where the match is weak. The size field is filled for only some rows; it gives once, few, many or a size class.

CDR3 length | J gene | D gene | V gene | clone size | CDR3 protein | CDR3 DNA
13 | TRBJ1-1 | NA | TRBV2 | NA | CASSPREEGEAFF | TGTGCCAGCAGCCCCCGCGAGGAGGGAGAAGCTTTCTTT
16 | TRBJ2-2 | NA | TRBV4-1 | NA | CASSHYATGSTGELFF | TGCGCCAGCAGCCATTACGCCACAGGGTCCACCGGGGAGCTGTTTTTT
14 | TRBJ2-5 | NA | TRBV5-4 | NA | CASSLGGTQETQYF | TGTGCCAGCAGCTTGGGAGGGACCCAAGAGACCCAGTACTTC
16 | TRBJ1-5 | TRBD1 | TRBV28 | NA | CASSLWGQLLIKPQHF | TGTGCCAGCAGTTTATGGGGACAGCTGCTTATCAAACCCCAGCATTTT
13 | TRBJ1-2 | NA | TRBV5-1 | NA | CASSREGNYGYTF | TGCGCCAGCAGCAGGGAGGGGAACTATGGCTACACCTTC
15 | TRBJ1-1 | NA | TRBV9 | NA | CASSVEATPYTEAFF | TGTGCCAGCAGCGTAGAGGCCACCCCGTACACTGAAGCTTTCTTT
15 | TRBJ1-1 | NA | TRBV19 | NA | CASSPFGAPGTEAFF | TGTGCCAGTAGTCCCTTTGGGGCGCCGGGCACTGAAGCTTTCTTT
16 | TRBJ1-5 | TRBD1 | TRBV7-2 | NA | CASSSRTGEGNQPQHF | TGTGCCAGCAGCTCCCGGACAGGGGAAGGCAATCAGCCCCAGCATTTT
11 | TRBJ2-2 | NA | TRBV10-3 | NA | CASRKAGELFF | TGTGCCTCTCGAAAGGCCGGGGAGCTGTTTTTT
16 | TRBJ1-6 | NA | TRBV7-9 | NA | CASSFKTGDYNSPLHF | TGTGCCAGCAGCTTTAAGACAGGCGACTATAATTCACCCCTCCACTTT
15 | TRBJ1-1 | TRBD1 | TRBV4-2 | NA | CASSIDRGTSTEAFF | TGTGCCAGCAGCATAGACAGGGGAACGAGCACTGAAGCTTTCTTT
12 | TRBJ1-2 | NA | TRBV3-1/TRBV3-2 | NA | CASSQRQGSYTF | TGTGCCAGCAGCCAAAGGCAGGGGAGCTACACCTTC
13 | TRBJ1-1 | NA | TRBV6-1 | NA | CASSLPENTEAFF | TGTGCCAGCAGCCTGCCTGAGAACACTGAAGCTTTCTTT
15 | TRBJ2-2 | TRBD1 | TRBV7-2 | once | CASSFQGQSTGELFF | TGTGCCAGCAGCTTCCAGGGACAGAGCACCGGGGAGCTGTTTTTT
15 | TRBJ1-1 | NA | TRBV5-5 | NA | CASSLVGAWDTEAFF | TGTGCCAGCAGCTTGGTCGGGGCGTGGGACACTGAAGCTTTCTTT
15 | TRBJ2-7 | NA | TRBV10-2 | NA | CASSDAGVREDEQYF | TGCGCCAGCAGTGATGCCGGGGTCAGAGAGGACGAGCAGTACTTC
16 | TRBJ1-2 | TRBD1 | TRBV5-1 | NA | CASSFNPGQGIHGYTF | TGCGCCAGCAGCTTTAACCCGGGACAGGGGATTCATGGCTACACCTTC
13 | TRBJ1-4 | NA | TRBV28 | once | CATYSGGNEKLFF | TGTGCCACCTACTCCGGGGGTAATGAAAAACTGTTTTTT
12 | TRBJ1-6 | NA | TRBV6-5 | few | CASSRAGSPLHF | TGTGCCAGCAGCCGGGCGGGTTCACCCCTCCACTTT
12 | TRBJ2-2 | NA | TRBV24-1 | NA | CATSAGFGELFF | TGTGCCACCAGTGCAGGGTTCGGGGAGCTGTTTTTT
13 | TRBJ2-3 | NA | TRBV3-1/TRBV3-2 | few | CASSRLDTDTQYF | TGTGCCAGCAGCCGGTTAGACACAGATACGCAGTATTTT
15 | TRBJ1-1 | NA | TRBV2 | NA | CASSSRGRSNTEAFF | TGTGCCAGCAGTTCGAGGGGACGGTCGAACACTGAAGCTTTCTTT
14 | TRBJ1-2 | NA | TRBV14 | NA | CASSQEGRDYGYTF | TGTGCCAGCAGCCAAGAGGGCAGGGACTATGGCTACACCTTC
15 | TRBJ1-1 | NA | TRBV7-3 | few | CASSPTPGRTDEAFF | TGTGCCAGCAGTCCTACCCCCGGGAGAACGGACGAAGCTTTCTTT
17 | TRBJ1-1 | TRBD1 | TRBV19 | once | CASRRQGASIMNTEAFF | TGTGCCAGTAGGAGACAGGGGGCGAGTATTATGAACACTGAAGCTTTCTTT
11 | TRBJ2-7 | NA | TRBV20-1 | once | CSAPLNYEQYF | TGCAGTGCTCCTTTAAACTACGAGCAGTACTTC
16 | TRBJ1-2 | NA | TRBV28 | NA | CASSSYRTFNTYGYTF | TGTGCCAGCAGTTCTTACCGGACCTTCAACACTTATGGCTACACCTTC
15 | TRBJ2-2 | TRBD2 | TRBV5-1 | NA | CASSFKRENTGELFF | TGCGCCAGCAGCTTCAAGCGGGAGAACACCGGGGAGCTGTTTTTT
14 | TRBJ1-5 | TRBD1 | TRBV2 | NA | CASSAGQGNQPQHF | TGTGCCAGCAGTGCCGGACAGGGAAATCAGCCCCAGCATTTT
14 | TRBJ1-5 | NA | TRBV6-1 | NA | CASSDGGKNQPQHF | TGTGCCAGCAGTGACGGGGGCAAAAATCAGCCCCAGCATTTT
14 | TRBJ1-1 | NA | TRBV6-5 | NA | CASSLGTGSTEAFF | TGTGCCAGCAGTTTGGGGACTGGGAGCACTGAAGCTTTCTTT
13 | TRBJ1-2 | NA | TRBV2 | NA | CASSPGGPYGYTF | TGTGCCAGCAGTCCTGGGGGCCCCTATGGCTACACCTTC
16 | TRBJ1-4 | TRBD1 | TRBV15 | NA | CATSRAPGQGLEKLFF | TGTGCCACCAGCAGAGCACCGGGACAGGGGTTAGAAAAACTGTTTTTT
12 | TRBJ2-7 | NA | TRBV10-3 | NA | CAISKGSHEQYF | TGTGCCATCAGTAAGGGATCGCATGAGCAGTACTTC
20 | TRBJ1-1 | NA | TRBV19 | NA | CASSKGVSGRFSRENTEAFF | TGTGCCAGTAGTAAAGGGGTGTCAGGGCGTTTTTCCAGGGAGAACACTGAAGCTTTCTTT
16 | TRBJ2-2 | NA | TRBV7-3 | NA | CASSLWGRGFTGELFF | TGTGCCAGCAGCTTATGGGGGCGCGGATTCACCGGGGAGCTGTTTTTT
14 | TRBJ2-5 | NA | TRBV3-1/TRBV3-2 | once | CASSQDYGVKTQYF | TGTGCCAGCAGCCAAGATTACGGTGTGAAGACCCAGTACTTC
13 | TRBJ2-1 | NA | TRBV6-5 | NA | CASSRWAEYEQFF | TGTGCCAGCAGTCGGTGGGCGGAGTATGAGCAGTTCTTC
15 | TRBJ2-2 | TRBD1 | TRBV6-5 | once | CASSSTGANTGELFF | TGTGCCAGCAGCTCGACAGGGGCCAACACCGGGGAGCTGTTTTTT
13 | TRBJ2-7 | NA | TRBV10-3 | NA | CAIRGLDTYEQYF | TGTGCCATCAGGGGCCTTGATACCTACGAGCAGTACTTC
15 | TRBJ1-5 | NA | TRBV6-5 | NA | CASSYTGHPDQPQHF | TGTGCCAGCAGTTACACTGGGCACCCAGATCAGCCCCAGCATTTT
13 | TRBJ1-6 | TRBD1 | TRBV12-3/TRBV12-4 | few | CASSRTGDSPLHF | TGTGCCAGCAGTCGGACAGGGGATTCACCCCTCCACTTT
14 | TRBJ1-5 | TRBD1 | TRBV7-2 | NA | CASSLETGGQPQHF | TGTGCCAGCAGCTTAGAAACAGGGGGCCAGCCCCAGCATTTT
15 | TRBJ2-2 | NA | TRBV5-1 | NA | CASSLTRAGSGELFF | TGCGCCAGCAGCTTGACCAGGGCAGGGTCCGGGGAGCTGTTTTTT
15 | TRBJ1-2 | TRBD1 | TRBV19 | NA | CASSSDRGANYGYTF | TGTGCCAGTAGTAGCGACAGGGGTGCTAACTATGGCTACACCTTC